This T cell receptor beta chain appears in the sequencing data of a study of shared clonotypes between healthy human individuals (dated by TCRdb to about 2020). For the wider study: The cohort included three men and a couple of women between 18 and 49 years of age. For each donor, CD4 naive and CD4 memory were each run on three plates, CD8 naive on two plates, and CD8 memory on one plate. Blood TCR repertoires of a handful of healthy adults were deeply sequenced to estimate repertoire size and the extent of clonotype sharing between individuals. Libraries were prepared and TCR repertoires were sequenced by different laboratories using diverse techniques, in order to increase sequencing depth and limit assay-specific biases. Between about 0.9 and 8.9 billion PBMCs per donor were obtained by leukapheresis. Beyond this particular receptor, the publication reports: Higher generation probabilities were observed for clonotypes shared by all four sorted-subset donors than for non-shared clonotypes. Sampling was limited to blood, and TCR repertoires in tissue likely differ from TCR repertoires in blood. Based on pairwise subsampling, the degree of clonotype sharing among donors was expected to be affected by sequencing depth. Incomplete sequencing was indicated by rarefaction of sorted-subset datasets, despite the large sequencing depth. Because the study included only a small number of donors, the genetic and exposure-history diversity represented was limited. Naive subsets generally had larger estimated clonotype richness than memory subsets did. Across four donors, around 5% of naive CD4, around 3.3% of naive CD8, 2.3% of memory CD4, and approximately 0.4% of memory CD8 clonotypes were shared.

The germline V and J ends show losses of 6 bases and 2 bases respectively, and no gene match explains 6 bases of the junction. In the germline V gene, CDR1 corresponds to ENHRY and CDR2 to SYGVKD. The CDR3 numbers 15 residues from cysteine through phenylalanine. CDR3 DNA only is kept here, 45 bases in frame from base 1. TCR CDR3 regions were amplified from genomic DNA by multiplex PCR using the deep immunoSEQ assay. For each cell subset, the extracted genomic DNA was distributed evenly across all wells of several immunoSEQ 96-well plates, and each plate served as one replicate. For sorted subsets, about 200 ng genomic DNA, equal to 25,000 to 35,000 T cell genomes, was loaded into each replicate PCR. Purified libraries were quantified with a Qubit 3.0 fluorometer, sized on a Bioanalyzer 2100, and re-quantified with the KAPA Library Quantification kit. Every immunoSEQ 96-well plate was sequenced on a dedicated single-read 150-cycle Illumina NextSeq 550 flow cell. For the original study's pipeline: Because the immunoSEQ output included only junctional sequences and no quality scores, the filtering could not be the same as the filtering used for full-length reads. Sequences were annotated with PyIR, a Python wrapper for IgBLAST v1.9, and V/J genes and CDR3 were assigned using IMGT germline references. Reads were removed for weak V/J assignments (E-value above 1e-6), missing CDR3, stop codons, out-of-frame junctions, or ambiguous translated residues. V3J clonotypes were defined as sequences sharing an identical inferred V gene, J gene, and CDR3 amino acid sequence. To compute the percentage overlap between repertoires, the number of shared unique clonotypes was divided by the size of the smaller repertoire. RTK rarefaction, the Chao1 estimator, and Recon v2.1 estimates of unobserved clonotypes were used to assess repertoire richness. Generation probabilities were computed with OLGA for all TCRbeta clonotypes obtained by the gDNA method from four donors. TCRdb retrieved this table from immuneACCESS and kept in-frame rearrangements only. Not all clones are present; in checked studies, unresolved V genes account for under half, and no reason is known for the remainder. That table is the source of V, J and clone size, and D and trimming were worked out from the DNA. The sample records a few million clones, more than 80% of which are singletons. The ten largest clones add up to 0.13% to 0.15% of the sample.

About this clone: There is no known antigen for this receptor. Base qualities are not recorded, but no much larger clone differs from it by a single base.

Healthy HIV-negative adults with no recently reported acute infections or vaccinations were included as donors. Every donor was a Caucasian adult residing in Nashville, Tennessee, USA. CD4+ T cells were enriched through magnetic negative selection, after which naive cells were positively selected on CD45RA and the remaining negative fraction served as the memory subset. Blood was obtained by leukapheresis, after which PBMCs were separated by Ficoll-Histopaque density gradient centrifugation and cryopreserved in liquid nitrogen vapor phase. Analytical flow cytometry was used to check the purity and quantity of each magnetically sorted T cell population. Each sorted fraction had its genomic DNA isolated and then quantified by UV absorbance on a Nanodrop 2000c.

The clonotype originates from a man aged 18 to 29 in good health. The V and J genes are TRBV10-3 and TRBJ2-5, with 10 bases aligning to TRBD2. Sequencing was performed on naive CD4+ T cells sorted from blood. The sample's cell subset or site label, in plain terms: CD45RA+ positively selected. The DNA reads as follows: TGTGCCATCAGCAAACTAGCGGGGAGTCAAGAGACCCAGTACTTC. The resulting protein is CAISKLAGSQETQYF.